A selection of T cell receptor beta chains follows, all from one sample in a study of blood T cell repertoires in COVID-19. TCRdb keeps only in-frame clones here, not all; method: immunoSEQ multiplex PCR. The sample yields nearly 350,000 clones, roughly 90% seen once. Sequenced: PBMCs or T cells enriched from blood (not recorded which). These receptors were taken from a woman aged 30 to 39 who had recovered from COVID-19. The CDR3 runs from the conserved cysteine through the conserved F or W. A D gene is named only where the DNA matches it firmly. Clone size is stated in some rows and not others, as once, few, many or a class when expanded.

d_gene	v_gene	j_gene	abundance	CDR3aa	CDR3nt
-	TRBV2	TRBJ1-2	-	CASSEGASYGYTF	TGTGCCAGCAGTGAAGGAGCTTCCTATGGCTACACCTTC
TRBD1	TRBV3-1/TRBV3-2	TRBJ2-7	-	CASSRGTGGSYEQYF	TGTGCCAGCAGCCGAGGGACAGGGGGGTCCTACGAGCAGTACTTC
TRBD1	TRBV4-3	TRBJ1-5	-	CASSQDYRGQQPQHF	TGCGCCAGCAGCCAGGACTACAGGGGGCAACAGCCCCAGCATTTT
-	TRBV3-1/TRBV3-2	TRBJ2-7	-	CASSQGGEVREQYF	TGTGCCAGCAGCCAAGGGGGGGAGGTTCGCGAGCAGTACTTC
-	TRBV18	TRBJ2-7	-	CASSPQTGTEQYF	TGTGCCAGCTCACCTCAGACAGGAACCGAGCAGTACTTC
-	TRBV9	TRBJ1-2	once	CASSVADRNYGYTF	TGTGCCAGCAGCGTAGCTGACAGAAACTATGGCTACACCTTC
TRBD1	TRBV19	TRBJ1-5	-	CASSILGQGAFSNQPQHF	TGTGCCAGTAGTATCCTGGGACAGGGGGCTTTTAGCAATCAGCCCCAGCATTTT
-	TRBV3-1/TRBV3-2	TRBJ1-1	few	CASSLGQREAFF	TGTGCCAGCAGCCTGGGACAACGAGAAGCTTTCTTT
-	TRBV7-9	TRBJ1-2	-	CASSLAVGNYGYTF	TGTGCCAGCAGCTTAGCGGTGGGCAACTATGGCTACACCTTC
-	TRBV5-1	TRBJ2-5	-	CASSMRQNLAETQYF	TGCGCCAGCAGCATGAGACAGAACTTGGCAGAGACCCAGTACTTC
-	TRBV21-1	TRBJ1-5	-	CASSAKRQTGMLFRNQPQHF	TGTGCCAGCAGCGCAAAGAGGCAGACAGGGATGTTATTTCGCAATCAGCCCCAGCATTTT
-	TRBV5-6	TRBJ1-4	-	CASSLKTGYNEKLFF	TGTGCCAGCAGCTTGAAGACAGGCTACAATGAAAAACTGTTTTTT
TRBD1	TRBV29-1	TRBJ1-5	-	CSVGQGVNQPQHF	TGCAGCGTTGGACAGGGAGTCAATCAGCCCCAGCATTTT
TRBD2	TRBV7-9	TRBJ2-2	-	CASSPRGLAGTGELFF	TGTGCCAGCAGCCCCAGAGGACTAGCGGGTACCGGGGAGCTGTTTTTT
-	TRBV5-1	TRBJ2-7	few	CASSQDSLSYEQYF	TGCGCCAGCAGCCAGGACTCCCTCTCCTACGAGCAGTACTTC
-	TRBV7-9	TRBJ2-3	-	CASSFATGARQYF	TGTGCCAGCAGCTTCGCAACGGGAGCACGCCAGTATTTT
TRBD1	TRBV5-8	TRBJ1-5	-	CASSSQGLNQPQHF	TGTGCCAGCAGCTCACAGGGGTTGAATCAGCCCCAGCATTTT
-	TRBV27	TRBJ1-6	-	CASASSPDFWRDLSPLHF	TGTGCCAGCGCCTCTTCTCCGGATTTTTGGAGGGACCTATCGCCCCTCCACTTT
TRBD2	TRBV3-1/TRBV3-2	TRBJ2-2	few	CASSSSRGGANTGELFF	TGTGCCAGCAGCTCCTCTCGCGGGGGGGCGAACACCGGGGAGCTGTTTTTT
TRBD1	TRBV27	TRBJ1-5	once	CASRSRTGAAQPQHF	TGTGCCAGCAGATCCAGGACAGGGGCAGCTCAGCCCCAGCATTTT
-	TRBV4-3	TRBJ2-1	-	CASSQAGTRSYNEQFF	TGCGCCAGCAGCCAAGCCGGGACTCGTTCTTACAATGAGCAGTTCTTC
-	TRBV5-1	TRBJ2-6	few	CASSLAVLGANVLTF	TGCGCCAGCAGCTTGGCCGTTCTGGGGGCCAACGTCCTGACTTTC
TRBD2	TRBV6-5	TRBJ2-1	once	CASRHTSGGVNEQFF	TGTGCCAGCAGACACACTAGCGGGGGGGTCAATGAGCAGTTCTTC
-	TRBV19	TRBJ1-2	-	CASSIEIQGGGYTF	TGTGCCAGTAGTATTGAGATCCAGGGAGGTGGCTACACCTTC
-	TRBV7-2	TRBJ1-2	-	CASSLEGIYGYTF	TGTGCCAGCAGCTTAGAGGGGATCTATGGCTACACCTTC
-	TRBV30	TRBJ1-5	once	CAWSLTGHNNQPQHF	TGTGCCTGGAGTCTCACGGGACACAACAATCAGCCCCAGCATTTT
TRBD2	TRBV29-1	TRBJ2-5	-	CSVSGGEETQYF	TGCAGCGTAAGCGGGGGGGAGGAGACCCAGTACTTC
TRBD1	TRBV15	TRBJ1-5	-	CATSRARTGASNQPQHF	TGTGCCACCAGCAGGGCCCGGACAGGGGCATCCAATCAGCCCCAGCATTTT
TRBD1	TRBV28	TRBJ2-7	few	CASSDRGEQYF	TGTGCCAGCAGTGACAGGGGCGAGCAGTACTTC
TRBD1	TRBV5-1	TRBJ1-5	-	CASSLGGQGGNQPQHF	TGCGCCAGCAGCTTGGGGGGACAGGGAGGGAATCAGCCCCAGCATTTT
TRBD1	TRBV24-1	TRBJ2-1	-	CATSDLRDSTYNEQFF	TGTGCCACCAGTGATCTCCGGGACAGCACCTACAATGAGCAGTTCTTC
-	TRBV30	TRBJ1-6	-	CAWRADWSSYNSPLHF	TGTGCCTGGAGAGCGGACTGGAGCTCCTATAATTCACCCCTCCACTTT
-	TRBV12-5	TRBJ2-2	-	CASAHDPRGELFF	TGTGCTAGTGCCCACGACCCGCGGGGGGAGCTGTTTTTT
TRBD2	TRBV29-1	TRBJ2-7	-	CSVSAGASYEQYF	TGCAGCGTTTCAGCGGGGGCCTCCTACGAGCAGTACTTC
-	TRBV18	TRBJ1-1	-	CASSPQSGIGTEAFF	TGTGCCAGCTCACCACAGTCGGGGATTGGTACTGAAGCTTTCTTT
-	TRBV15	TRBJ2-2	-	CATSRVASRVGAQTNTGELFF	TGTGCCACCAGCAGAGTAGCCTCAAGAGTAGGGGCACAAACGAACACCGGGGAGCTGTTTTTT
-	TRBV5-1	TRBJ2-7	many	CASSFWSSEGDEQYF	TGCGCCAGCAGCTTTTGGTCTTCGGAGGGCGACGAGCAGTACTTC
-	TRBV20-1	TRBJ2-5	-	CSAWLAKTQYF	TGCAGTGCTTGGCTAGCGAAGACCCAGTACTTC
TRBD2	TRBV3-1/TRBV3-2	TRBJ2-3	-	CASSPVGGFGDTQYF	TGTGCCAGCAGCCCCGTCGGGGGGTTTGGGGATACGCAGTATTTT
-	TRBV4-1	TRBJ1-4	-	CASSSHQGTRDEKLFF	TGCGCCAGCAGCTCGCATCAGGGGACGCGAGATGAAAAACTGTTTTTT
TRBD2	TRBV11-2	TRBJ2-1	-	CASSPLTSGVEQFF	TGTGCCAGCAGCCCCCTGACTAGCGGGGTTGAGCAGTTCTTC
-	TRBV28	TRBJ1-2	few	CASSFGGYGYTF	TGTGCCAGCAGTTTCGGGGGCTATGGCTACACCTTC
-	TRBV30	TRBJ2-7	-	CAWSVALYEQYF	TGTGCCTGGAGTGTAGCTCTCTACGAGCAGTACTTC
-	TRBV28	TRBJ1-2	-	CASSSLLRPTGYGYTF	TGTGCCAGCAGCTCTCTTTTGCGTCCCACAGGGTATGGCTACACCTTC
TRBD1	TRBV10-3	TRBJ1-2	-	CAISDPRGRGGGYTF	TGTGCCATCAGTGACCCCAGGGGGCGCGGAGGTGGCTACACCTTC
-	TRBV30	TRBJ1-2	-	CALSPGGVYGGYTF	TGTGCCCTGTCCCCGGGGGGGGTTTATGGTGGCTACACCTTC
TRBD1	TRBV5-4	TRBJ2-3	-	CASSLQGAEDTQYF	TGTGCCAGCAGCTTACAGGGGGCGGAAGATACGCAGTATTTT
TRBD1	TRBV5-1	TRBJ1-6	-	CASSPRDRNSPLHF	TGCGCCAGCAGCCCCCGGGACAGAAATTCACCCCTCCACTTT
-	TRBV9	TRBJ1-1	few	CASSVAQGRNTEAFF	TGTGCCAGCAGCGTAGCGCAGGGCAGAAACACTGAAGCTTTCTTT
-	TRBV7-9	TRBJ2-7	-	CASSKPTGSSYEQYF	TGTGCCAGCAGCAAACCTACAGGGAGCTCCTACGAGCAGTACTTC
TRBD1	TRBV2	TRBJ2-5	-	CASSERTGTQETQYF	TGTGCCAGCAGTGAAAGGACAGGGACCCAAGAGACCCAGTACTTC